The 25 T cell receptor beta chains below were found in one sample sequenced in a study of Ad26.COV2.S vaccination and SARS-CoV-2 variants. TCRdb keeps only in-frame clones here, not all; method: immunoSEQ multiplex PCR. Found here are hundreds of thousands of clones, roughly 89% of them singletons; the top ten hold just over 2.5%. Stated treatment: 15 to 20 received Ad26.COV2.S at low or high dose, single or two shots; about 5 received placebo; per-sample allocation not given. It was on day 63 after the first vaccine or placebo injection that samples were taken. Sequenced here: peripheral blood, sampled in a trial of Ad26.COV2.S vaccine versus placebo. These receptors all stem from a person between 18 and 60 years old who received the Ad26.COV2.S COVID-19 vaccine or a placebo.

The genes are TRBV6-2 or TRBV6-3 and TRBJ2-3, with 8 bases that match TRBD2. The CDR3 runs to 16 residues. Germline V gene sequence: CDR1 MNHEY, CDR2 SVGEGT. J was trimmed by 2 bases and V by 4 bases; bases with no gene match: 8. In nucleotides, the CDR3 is TGTGCCAGCAGTTTTAGCGGGGCCGGCCACACAGATACGCAGTATTTT. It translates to CASSFSGAGHTDTQYF.

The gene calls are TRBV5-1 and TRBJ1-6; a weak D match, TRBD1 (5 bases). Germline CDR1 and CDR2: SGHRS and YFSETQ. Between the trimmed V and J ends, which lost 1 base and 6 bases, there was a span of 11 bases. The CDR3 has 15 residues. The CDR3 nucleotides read TGCGCCAGCAGCTTGCGGGTAAGGGGTAATTCACCCCTCCACTTT. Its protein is CASSLRVRGNSPLHF.

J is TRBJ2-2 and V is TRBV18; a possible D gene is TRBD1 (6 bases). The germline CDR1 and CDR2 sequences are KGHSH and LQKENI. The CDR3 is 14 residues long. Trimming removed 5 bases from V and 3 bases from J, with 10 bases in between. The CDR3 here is CASSVTGYTGELFF. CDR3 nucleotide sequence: TGTGCCAGCTCAGTAACAGGGTACACCGGGGAGCTGTTTTTT.

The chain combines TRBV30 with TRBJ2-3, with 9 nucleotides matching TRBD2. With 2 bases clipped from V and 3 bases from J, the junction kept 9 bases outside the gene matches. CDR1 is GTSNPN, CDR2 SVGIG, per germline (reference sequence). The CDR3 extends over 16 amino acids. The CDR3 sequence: CAWSRRVAGGTDTQYF. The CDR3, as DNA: TGTGCCTGGAGTAGGAGGGTTGCGGGAGGGACAGATACGCAGTATTTT.

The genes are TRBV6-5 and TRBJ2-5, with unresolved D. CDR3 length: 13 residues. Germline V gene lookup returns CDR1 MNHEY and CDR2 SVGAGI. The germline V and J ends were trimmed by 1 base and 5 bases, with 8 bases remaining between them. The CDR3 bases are TGTGCCAGCAGTTACTTCTGGGGTGAGACCCAGTACTTC. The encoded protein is CASSYFWGETQYF.

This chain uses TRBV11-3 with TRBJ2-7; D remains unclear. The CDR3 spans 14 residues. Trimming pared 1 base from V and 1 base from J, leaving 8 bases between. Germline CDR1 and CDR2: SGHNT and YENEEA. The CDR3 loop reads CASSLVRTSYEQYV. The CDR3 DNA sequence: TGTGCCAGCAGCTTAGTTCGCACTTCCTACGAGCAGTACGTC.

In DNA, the CDR3 is TGTGCCAGCAGGACGGGACCCCGCACAGATACGCAGTATTTT. It translates to CASRTGPRTDTQYF. This chain connects TRBV5-4 to TRBJ2-3, with D perhaps TRBD1 or TRBD2 (5 bases each). The germline V gene encodes CDR1 SGHNT and CDR2 YYREEE (reference sequence). V was trimmed by 5 bases and J by 1 base, leaving 11 bases between them. This CDR3 comprises 14 residues.

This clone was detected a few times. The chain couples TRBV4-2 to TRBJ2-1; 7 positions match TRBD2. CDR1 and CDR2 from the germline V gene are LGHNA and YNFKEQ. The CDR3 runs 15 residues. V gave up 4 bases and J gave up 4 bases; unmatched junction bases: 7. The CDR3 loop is CASSLLAAPYNEQFF. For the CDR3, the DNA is TGTGCCAGCAGCCTGCTAGCGGCCCCTTACAATGAGCAGTTCTTC.

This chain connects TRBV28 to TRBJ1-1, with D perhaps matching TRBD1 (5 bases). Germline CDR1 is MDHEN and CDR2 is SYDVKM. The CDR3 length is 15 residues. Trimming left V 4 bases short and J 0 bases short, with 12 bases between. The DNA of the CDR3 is TGTGCCAGCAGTTCCGCCGGGACTATGAACACTGAAGCTTTCTTT. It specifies CASSSAGTMNTEAFF.

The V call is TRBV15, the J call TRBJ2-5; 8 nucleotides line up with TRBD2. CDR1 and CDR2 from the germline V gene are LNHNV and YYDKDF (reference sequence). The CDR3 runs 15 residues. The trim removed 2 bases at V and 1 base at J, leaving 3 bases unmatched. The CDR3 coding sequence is TGTGCCACCAGCAGATTAGCGGGGATCCAAGAGACCCAGTACTTC. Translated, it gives CATSRLAGIQETQYF.

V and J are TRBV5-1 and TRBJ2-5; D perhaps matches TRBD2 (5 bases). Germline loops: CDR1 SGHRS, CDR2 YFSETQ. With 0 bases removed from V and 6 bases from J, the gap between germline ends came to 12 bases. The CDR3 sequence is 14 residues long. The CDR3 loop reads CASSLGGALKTQYF. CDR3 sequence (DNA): TGCGCCAGCAGCTTGGGGGGAGCCTTAAAGACCCAGTACTTC.

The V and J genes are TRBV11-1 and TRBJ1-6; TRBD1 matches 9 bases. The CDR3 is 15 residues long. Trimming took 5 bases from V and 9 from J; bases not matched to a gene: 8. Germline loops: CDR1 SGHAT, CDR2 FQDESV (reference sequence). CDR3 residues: CASSRLDRGLSPLHF. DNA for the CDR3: TGTGCCAGCAGCCGGTTGGACAGGGGACTTTCACCCCTCCACTTT.

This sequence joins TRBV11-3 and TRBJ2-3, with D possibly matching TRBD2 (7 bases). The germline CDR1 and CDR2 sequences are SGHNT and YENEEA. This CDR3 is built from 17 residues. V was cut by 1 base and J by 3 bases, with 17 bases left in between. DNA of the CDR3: TGTGCCAGCAGCTTAGTTTCGGGGGGCTTCAGGACAGATACGCAGTATTTT. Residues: CASSLVSGGFRTDTQYF.

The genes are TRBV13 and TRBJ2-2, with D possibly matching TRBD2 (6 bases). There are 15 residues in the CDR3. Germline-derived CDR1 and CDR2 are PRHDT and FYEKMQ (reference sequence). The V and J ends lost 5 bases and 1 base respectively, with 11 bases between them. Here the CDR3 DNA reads TGTGCCAGCAGCCCGACGCGGGGGAACACCGGGGAGCTGTTTTTT. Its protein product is CASSPTRGNTGELFF.

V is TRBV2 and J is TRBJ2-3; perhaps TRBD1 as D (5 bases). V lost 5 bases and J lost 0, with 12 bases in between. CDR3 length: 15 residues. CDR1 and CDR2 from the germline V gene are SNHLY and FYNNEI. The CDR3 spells CASSPDTTSTDTQYF. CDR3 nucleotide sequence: TGTGCCAGCAGTCCGGACACCACTAGCACAGATACGCAGTATTTT. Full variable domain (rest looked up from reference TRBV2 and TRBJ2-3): EPEVTQTPSHQVTQMGQEVILRCVPISNHLYFYWYRQILGQKVEFLVSFYNNEISEKSEIFDDQFSVERPDGSNFTLKIRSTKLEDSAMYFCASSPDTTSTDTQYFGPGTRLTVL.

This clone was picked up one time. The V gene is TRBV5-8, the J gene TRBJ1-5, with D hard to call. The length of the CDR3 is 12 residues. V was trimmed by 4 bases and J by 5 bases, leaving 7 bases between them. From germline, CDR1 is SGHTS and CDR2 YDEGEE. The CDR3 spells CASSNRYQPQHF. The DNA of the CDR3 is TGTGCCAGCAGCAATCGCTATCAGCCCCAGCATTTT.

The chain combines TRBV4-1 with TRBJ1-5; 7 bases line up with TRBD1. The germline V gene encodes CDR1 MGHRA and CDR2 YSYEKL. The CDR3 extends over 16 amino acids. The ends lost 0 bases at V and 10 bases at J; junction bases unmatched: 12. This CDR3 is CASSQDFRTGQGPQHF. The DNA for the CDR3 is TGCGCCAGCAGCCAAGATTTCAGGACAGGACAAGGTCCCCAGCATTTT.

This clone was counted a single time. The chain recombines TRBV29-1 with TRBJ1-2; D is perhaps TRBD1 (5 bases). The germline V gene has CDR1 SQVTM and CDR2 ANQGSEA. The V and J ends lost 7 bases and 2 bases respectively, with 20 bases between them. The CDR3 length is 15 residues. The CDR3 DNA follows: TGCAGCGCCGGGGGGGTTGGCATCGAAAACTATGGCTACACCTTC. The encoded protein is CSAGGVGIENYGYTF.

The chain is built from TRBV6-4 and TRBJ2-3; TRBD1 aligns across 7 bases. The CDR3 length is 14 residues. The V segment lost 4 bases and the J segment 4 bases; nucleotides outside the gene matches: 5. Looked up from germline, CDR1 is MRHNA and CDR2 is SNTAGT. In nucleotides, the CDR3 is TGTGCCAGCAGTGTTCAGGGGGATTCAGATACGCAGTATTTT. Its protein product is CASSVQGDSDTQYF.

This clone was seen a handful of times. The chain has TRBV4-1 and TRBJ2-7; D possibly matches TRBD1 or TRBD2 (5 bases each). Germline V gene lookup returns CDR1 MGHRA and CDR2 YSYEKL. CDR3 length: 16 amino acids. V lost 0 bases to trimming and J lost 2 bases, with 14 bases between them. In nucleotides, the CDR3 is TGCGCCAGCAGCCAAGATCGGGCTCAGGGAGCCTACGAGCAGTACTTC. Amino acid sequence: CASSQDRAQGAYEQYF.

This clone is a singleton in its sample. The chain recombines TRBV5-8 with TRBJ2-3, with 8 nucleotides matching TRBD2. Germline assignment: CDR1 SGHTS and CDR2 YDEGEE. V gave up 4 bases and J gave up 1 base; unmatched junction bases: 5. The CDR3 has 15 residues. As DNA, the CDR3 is TGTGCCAGCAGCACGACAGCGGGGGGCACAGATACGCAGTATTTT. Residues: CASSTTAGGTDTQYF.

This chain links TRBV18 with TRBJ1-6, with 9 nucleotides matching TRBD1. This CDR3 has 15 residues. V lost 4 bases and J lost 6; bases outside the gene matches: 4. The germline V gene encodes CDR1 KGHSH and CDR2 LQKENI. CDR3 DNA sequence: TGTGCCAGCTCACGACAGGGGGTAGGTAATTCACCCCTCCACTTT. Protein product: CASSRQGVGNSPLHF.

The CDR3: CASSPRGTFGLGYTF. CDR3 DNA: TGTGCCAGCAGCCCGAGGGGGACATTTGGCCTTGGCTACACCTTC. The V gene is TRBV5-4, the J gene TRBJ1-2; D is perhaps TRBD1 (6 bases). This CDR3 has 15 amino acids. V lost 4 bases to trimming and J lost 7 bases, with 20 bases between them. The germline V gene has CDR1 SGHNT and CDR2 YYREEE (reference sequence).

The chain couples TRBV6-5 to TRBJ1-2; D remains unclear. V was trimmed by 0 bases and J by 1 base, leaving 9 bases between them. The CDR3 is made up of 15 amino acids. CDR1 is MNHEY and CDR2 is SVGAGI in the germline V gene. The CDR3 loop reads CASSYSGSLNYGYTF. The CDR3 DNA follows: TGTGCCAGCAGTTACTCGGGCAGTCTTAACTATGGCTACACCTTC.

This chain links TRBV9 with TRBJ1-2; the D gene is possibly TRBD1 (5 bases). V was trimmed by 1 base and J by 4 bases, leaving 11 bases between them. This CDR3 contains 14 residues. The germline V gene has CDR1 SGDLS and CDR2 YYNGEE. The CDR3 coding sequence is TGTGCCAGCAGCGTACAGCCAGGGAGCTATGGCTACACCTTC. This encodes CASSVQPGSYGYTF.